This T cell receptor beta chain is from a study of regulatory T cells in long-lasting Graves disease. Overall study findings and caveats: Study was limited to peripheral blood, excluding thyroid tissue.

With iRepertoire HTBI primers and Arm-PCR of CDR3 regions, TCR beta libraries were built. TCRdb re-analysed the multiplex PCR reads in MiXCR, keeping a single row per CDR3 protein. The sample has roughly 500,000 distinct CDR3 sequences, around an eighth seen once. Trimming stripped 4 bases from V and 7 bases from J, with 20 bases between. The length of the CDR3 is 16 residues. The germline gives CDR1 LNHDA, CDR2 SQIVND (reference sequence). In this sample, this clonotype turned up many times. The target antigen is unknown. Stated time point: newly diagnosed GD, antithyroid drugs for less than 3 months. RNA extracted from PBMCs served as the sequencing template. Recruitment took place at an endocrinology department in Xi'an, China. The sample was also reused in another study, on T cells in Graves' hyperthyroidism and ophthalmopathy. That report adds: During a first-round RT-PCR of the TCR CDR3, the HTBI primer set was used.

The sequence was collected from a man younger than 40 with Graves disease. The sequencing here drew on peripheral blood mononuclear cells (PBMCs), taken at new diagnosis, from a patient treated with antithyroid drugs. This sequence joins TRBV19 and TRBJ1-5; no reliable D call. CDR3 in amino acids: CASSKGSGKLRQPQHF. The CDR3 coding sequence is TGTGCCAGTAGTAAGGGATCGGGAAAGCTCCGACAGCCCCAGCATTTT.